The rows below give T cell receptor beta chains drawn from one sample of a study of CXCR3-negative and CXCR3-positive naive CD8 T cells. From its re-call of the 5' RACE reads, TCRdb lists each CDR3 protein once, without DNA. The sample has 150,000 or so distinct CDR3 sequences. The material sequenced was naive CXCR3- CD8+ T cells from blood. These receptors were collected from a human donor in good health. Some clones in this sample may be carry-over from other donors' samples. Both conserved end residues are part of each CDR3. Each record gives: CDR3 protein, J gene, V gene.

CDR3 protein: CSLTENRNTGELFF; J gene: TRBJ2-2; V gene: TRBV20-1
CDR3 protein: CAISQVNEQYF; J gene: TRBJ2-7; V gene: TRBV6-2/TRBV6-3
CDR3 protein: CASSPPGAHELFF; J gene: TRBJ2-2; V gene: TRBV11-2
CDR3 protein: CASSQERGDNEQFF; J gene: TRBJ2-1; V gene: TRBV4-1
CDR3 protein: CASSPSAGVTEAFF; J gene: TRBJ1-1; V gene: TRBV9
CDR3 protein: CASAMGQNANYGYTF; J gene: TRBJ1-2; V gene: TRBV19
CDR3 protein: CSVSQTNTEAFF; J gene: TRBJ1-1; V gene: TRBV29-1
CDR3 protein: CASSPGRTQTEAFF; J gene: TRBJ1-1; V gene: TRBV5-1
CDR3 protein: CASSQDVGLVIYEQYF; J gene: TRBJ2-7; V gene: TRBV14
CDR3 protein: CASSFSPLFTGIDNEQFF; J gene: TRBJ2-1; V gene: TRBV12-3/TRBV12-4
CDR3 protein: CSASRALSGTDTQYF; J gene: TRBJ2-3; V gene: TRBV20-1
CDR3 protein: CASSLASGSNEQYF; J gene: TRBJ2-7; V gene: TRBV7-9
CDR3 protein: CASSLVTYGQGAQYF; J gene: TRBJ2-5; V gene: TRBV28
CDR3 protein: CASSPAGGTINEQYF; J gene: TRBJ2-7; V gene: TRBV18
CDR3 protein: CASSPGSEQFF; J gene: TRBJ2-1; V gene: TRBV7-3
CDR3 protein: CATTASGTDEQFF; J gene: TRBJ2-1; V gene: TRBV24-1